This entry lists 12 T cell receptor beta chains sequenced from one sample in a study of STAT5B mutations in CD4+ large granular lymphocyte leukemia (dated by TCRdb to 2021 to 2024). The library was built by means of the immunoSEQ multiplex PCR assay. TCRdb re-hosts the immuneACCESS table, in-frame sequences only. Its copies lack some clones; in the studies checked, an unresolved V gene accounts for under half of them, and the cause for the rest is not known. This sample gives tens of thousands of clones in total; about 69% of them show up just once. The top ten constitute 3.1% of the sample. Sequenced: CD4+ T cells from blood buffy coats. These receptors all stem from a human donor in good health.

CDR3 DNA sequence: TGTGCCAGCAGTCTCCAGGGGGACTATGGCTACACCTTC. Translating gives CASSLQGDYGYTF. This sequence joins TRBV7-6 and TRBJ1-2, with TRBD1 identical over 7 bases. The CDR3 length is 13 residues. In germline, CDR1 is SGHVS, CDR2 FNYEAQ. The V and J ends lost 6 bases and 3 bases, in that order; junction bases with no gene match: 4.

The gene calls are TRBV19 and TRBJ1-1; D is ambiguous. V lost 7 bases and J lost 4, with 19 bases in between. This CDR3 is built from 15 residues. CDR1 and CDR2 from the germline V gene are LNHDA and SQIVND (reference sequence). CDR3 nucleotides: TGTGCCAGTACCCCCCAGGAGTCGGGGAGCACTGAAGCTTTCTTT. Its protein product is CASTPQESGSTEAFF.

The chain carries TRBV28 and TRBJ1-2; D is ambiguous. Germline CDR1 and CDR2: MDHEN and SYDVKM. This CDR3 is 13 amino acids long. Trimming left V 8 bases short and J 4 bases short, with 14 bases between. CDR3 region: CASHETASYGYTF. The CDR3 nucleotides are TGTGCCAGCCACGAAACAGCGTCCTATGGCTACACCTTC.

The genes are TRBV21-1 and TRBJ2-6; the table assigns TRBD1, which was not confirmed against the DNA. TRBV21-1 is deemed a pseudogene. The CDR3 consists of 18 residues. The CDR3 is CASSTRDRSHSGANVLTF. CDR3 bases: TGTGCCAGCAGCACCCGGGACAGGTCTCACTCTGGGGCCAACGTCCTGACTTTC.

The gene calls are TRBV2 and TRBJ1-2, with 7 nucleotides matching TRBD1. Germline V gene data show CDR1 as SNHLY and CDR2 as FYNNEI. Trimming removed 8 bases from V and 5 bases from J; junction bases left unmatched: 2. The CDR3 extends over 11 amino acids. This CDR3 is CASGQEYGYTF. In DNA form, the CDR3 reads TGTGCCAGCGGACAGGAGTATGGCTACACCTTC.

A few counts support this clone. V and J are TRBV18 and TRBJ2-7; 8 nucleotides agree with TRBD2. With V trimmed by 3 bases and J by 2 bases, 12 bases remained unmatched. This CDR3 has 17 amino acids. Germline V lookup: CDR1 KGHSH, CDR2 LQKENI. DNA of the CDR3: TGTGCCAGCTCACCCCGGGCTAGCGGGTTCTTCACCTACGAGCAGTACTTC. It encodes CASSPRASGFFTYEQYF.

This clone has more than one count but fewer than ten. CDR3 in amino acids: CASSLTGYGYTF. CDR3 sequence (DNA): TGCGCCAGCAGCTTAACAGGCTATGGCTACACCTTC. This chain links TRBV5-1 with TRBJ1-2, with a weak D call TRBD1 (5 bases). CDR3 length: 12 amino acids. V was trimmed by 2 bases and J by 4 bases, leaving 6 bases between them. Germline V lookup: CDR1 SGHRS, CDR2 YFSETQ.

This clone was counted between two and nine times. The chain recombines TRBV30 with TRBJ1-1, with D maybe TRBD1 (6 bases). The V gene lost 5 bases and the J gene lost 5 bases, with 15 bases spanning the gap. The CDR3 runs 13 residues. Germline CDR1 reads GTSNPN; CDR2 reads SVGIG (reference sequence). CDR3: CAWGTTGRTEAFF. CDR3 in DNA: TGTGCCTGGGGTACGACAGGTAGGACTGAAGCTTTCTTT. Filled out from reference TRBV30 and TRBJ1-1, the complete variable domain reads SQTIHQWPATLVQPVGSPLSLECTVEGTSNPNLYWYRQAAGRGLQLLFYSVGIGQISSEVPQNLSASRPQDRQFILSSKKLLLSDSGFYLCAWGTTGRTEAFFGQGTRLTVV.

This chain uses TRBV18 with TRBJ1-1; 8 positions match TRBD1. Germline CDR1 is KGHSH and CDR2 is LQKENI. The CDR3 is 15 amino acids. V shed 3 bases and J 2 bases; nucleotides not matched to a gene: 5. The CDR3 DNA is TGTGCCAGCTCACCTAGGGACAGGCCTAACACTGAAGCTTTCTTT. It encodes CASSPRDRPNTEAFF. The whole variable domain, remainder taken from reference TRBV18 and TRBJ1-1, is NAGVMQNPRHLVRRRGQEARLRCSPMKGHSHVYWYRQLPEEGLKFMVYLQKENIIDESGMPKERFSAEFPKEGPSILRIQQVVRGDSAAYFCASSPRDRPNTEAFFGQGTRLTVV.

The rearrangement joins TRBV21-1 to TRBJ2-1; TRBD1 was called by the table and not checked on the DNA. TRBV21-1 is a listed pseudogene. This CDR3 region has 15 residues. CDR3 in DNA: TGTGCCAGCAGAAATTGGGACAGGGTTTACAATGAGCAGTTCTTC. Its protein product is CASRNWDRVYNEQFF.

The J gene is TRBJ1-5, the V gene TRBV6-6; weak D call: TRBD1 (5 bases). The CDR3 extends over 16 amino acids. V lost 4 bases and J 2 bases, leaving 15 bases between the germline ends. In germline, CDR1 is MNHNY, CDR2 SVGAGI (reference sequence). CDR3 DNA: TGTGCCAGCAGTTTGGGCACAGGTAAGGGCAATCAGCCCCAGCATTTT. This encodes CASSLGTGKGNQPQHF.

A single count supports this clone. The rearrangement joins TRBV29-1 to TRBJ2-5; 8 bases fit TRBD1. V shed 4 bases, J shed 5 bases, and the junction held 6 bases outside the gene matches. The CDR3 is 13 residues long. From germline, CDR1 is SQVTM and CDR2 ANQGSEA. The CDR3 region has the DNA TGCAGCGTTGTAGGCAGGGGGCTCGAGACCCAGTACTTC. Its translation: CSVVGRGLETQYF.